This TCR beta chain was recorded in a study of cytomegalovirus exposure and HLA in healthy donors. Regarding this clone: What it binds is unknown.

V lost 2 bases, J lost 1 base, and 13 bases lay in between. Looked up from germline, CDR1 is SGHRS and CDR2 is YFSETQ. CDR3 length: 17 residues. The PCR was carried out with 60 Vbeta primers and 13 Jbeta primers. TCRdb's table, derived via immunoSEQ multiplex PCR, lists solely in-frame clones and lacks some. The table includes some 100,000 clones, over 60% detected once. The study, taken as a whole, reports: Some segments of the V type, notably TRBV6-2 and TRBV6-3, were excluded as indistinguishable. In a later analysis, donors in an Asian-associated ancestry cluster reportedly had fewer N-insertions in productive TCRs than the cohort mean. V- and J-gene trimming of TCR beta was linked (in a later analysis) to a missense DCLRE1C variant.

The sequencing input was PBMCs. This TCR was recovered from a middle-aged man in good health and CMV-seropositive. The V call is TRBV5-1, the J call TRBJ1-6, with D perhaps TRBD1 (5 bases). In DNA, the CDR3 is TGCGCCAGCAGCTTCTCAGGGTCGGAGTCCTATAATTCACCCCTCCACTTT. Protein: CASSFSGSESYNSPLHF.